This TCR beta chain was sequenced during a study of cytomegalovirus exposure and HLA in healthy donors. Study summary: From donors who were HLA-typed, an early data release held about 85 million unique TCRs.

Trimming stripped 3 bases from V and 3 bases from J, with 8 bases between. Germline V CDR1 and CDR2: LNHDA, SQIVND (reference sequence). There are 13 residues in the CDR3. With 60 Vbeta and 13 Jbeta primers, the PCR was carried out. The method was immunoSEQ multiplex PCR; TCRdb's version includes in-frame clones alone and lacks a portion of them. The data hold about 160,000 clones, with about three quarters observed a single time. Each donor was nominally healthy when sampled (though unrecorded immune exposures were likely). The chain carries TRBV19 and TRBJ2-5; D perhaps matches TRBD2 (6 bases). This TCR derives from a man aged 18 to 29 in good health and CMV-seropositive. Sequencing used PBMCs. The CDR3 is CASSISGEETQYF. CDR3 nucleotide sequence: TGTGCCAGTAGTATCTCGGGGGAAGAGACCCAGTACTTC.